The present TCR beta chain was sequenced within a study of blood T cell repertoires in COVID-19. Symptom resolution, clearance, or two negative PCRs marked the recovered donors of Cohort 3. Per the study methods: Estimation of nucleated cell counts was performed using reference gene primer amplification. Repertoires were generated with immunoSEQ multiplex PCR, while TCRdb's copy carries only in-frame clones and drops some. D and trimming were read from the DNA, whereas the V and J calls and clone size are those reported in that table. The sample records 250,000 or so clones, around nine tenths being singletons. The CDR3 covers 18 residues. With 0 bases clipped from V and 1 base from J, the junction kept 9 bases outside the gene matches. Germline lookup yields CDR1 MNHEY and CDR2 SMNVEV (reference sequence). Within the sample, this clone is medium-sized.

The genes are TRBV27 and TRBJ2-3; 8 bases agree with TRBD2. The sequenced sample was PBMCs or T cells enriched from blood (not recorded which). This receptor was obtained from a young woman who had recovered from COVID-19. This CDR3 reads CASSLSLGTRWGTDTQYF. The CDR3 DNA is TGTGCCAGCAGTTTATCTTTAGGGACTAGATGGGGCACAGATACGCAGTATTTT.